One sample yielded the 26 T cell receptor beta chains listed below, sequenced in a study of cytomegalovirus exposure and HLA in healthy donors. Both 60 Vbeta primers and 13 Jbeta primers went into the PCR. TCRdb's copy holds only in-frame clones and misses some; the assay was immunoSEQ multiplex PCR. The sample carries 150,000 to 200,000 clones, 70% to 85% recorded once. Sequencing used PBMCs. Source of these receptors: a man aged 18 to 30 in good health and CMV-seronegative.

This clone was seen only a few times. The chain couples TRBV5-4 to TRBJ2-7, with TRBD2 identical over 11 bases. CDR1 and CDR2 from the germline V gene are SGHNT and YYREEE (reference sequence). The CDR3 length is 15 residues. V was pared by 4 bases and J by 0 bases, with 3 bases of the junction left unmatched. The CDR3 DNA is TGTGCCAGCAGCGCCGGACTAGCGGGCTCCTACGAGCAGTACTTC. Translated: CASSAGLAGSYEQYF.

This chain links TRBV7-2 with TRBJ2-1, with D possibly being TRBD1 (5 bases). Germline CDR1 SGHTA, CDR2 FQGNSA. The V end was cut by 5 bases, the J end by 8 bases, with 13 bases between. CDR3 length equals 13 residues. CDR3 DNA sequence: TGTGCCAGCAGCCCCCACCCAGGGTATGAGCAGTTCTTC. Protein: CASSPHPGYEQFF.

The chain carries TRBV7-9 and TRBJ2-1, with 7 positions matching TRBD2. The germline gives CDR1 SEHNR, CDR2 FQNEAQ (reference sequence). The CDR3 loop spans 12 amino acids. Trimming cost V 4 bases and J 8 bases; bases outside gene matches: 2. CDR3 protein: CASSYAGDEQFF. The CDR3 DNA reads TGTGCCAGCAGCTATGCGGGAGATGAGCAGTTCTTC.

The chain carries TRBV4-3 and TRBJ2-3, with 13 bases matching TRBD2. CDR1 LGHNA and CDR2 YSLEER come from the germline V gene. J was trimmed by 5 bases and V by 3 bases; bases with no gene match: 5. This CDR3 is 16 amino acids long. The CDR3 loop reads CASSQGTSGVGDTQYF. The DNA for the CDR3 is TGCGCCAGCAGCCAGGGGACTAGCGGGGTAGGAGATACGCAGTATTTT.

The gene calls are TRBV30 and TRBJ1-5, with 9 bases that match TRBD1. The V gene end was trimmed by 3 bases and the J gene end by 4 bases; junction bases not matched to a gene: 10. The CDR3 is made up of 16 amino acids. The germline V gene encodes CDR1 GTSNPN and CDR2 SVGIG (reference sequence). CDR3 coding DNA: TGTGCCTGGAGGAACGCGGTGGGGACAGGGAATCAGCCCCAGCATTTT. This sequence encodes CAWRNAVGTGNQPQHF.

The rearrangement joins TRBV7-2 to TRBJ1-1; TRBD1 might be the D (5 bases). The CDR3 extends over 14 amino acids. CDR1 is SGHTA, CDR2 FQGNSA, per germline. Trimming took 1 base from V and 4 from J, leaving 10 bases between them. The CDR3 loop is CASSLVMGGTEAFF. CDR3 coding DNA: TGTGCCAGCAGCTTAGTCATGGGGGGCACTGAAGCTTTCTTT.

There are a few counts of this clone. The genes are TRBV19 and TRBJ2-1; a possible D gene is TRBD2 (7 bases). The germline CDR1 and CDR2 sequences are LNHDA and SQIVND (reference sequence). This CDR3 comprises 15 residues. Trimming removed 5 bases from V and 7 bases from J, with 18 bases in between. CDR3 DNA sequence: TGTGCCAGTAGTCTCAGGGGAGGGCCTACGAATGAGCAGTTCTTC. Amino acid sequence: CASSLRGGPTNEQFF.

This clone was counted once. The genes are TRBV7-3 and TRBJ2-5, with a weak D call TRBD1 (5 bases). The germline CDR1 and CDR2 sequences are SGHTA and FQGTGA. The germline V and J ends were trimmed by 4 bases and 2 bases, with 8 bases remaining between them. The CDR3 runs to 13 residues. The CDR3 DNA reads as TGTGCCAGCAGCTCGACAGTACAAGAGACCCAGTACTTC. Translated, it gives CASSSTVQETQYF.

In this sample, this clone turned up once. V is TRBV4-3 and J is TRBJ2-1, with 12 bases that match TRBD2. The junction had 9 bases not matched to a gene; V was cut back by 4 bases and J by 8 bases. The CDR3 totals 16 residues. Germline V lookup: CDR1 LGHNA, CDR2 YSLEER. The CDR3 loop reads CASSPTLAGGPYEQFF. CDR3 coding DNA: TGCGCCAGCAGCCCGACTCTAGCGGGGGGGCCATATGAGCAGTTCTTC.

This clone occurred once. This chain links TRBV5-1 with TRBJ2-7; 11 positions agree with TRBD2. Germline values: CDR1 SGHRS, CDR2 YFSETQ. After removal of 4 bases from V and 2 bases from J, the junction contained 5 bases not matched to a gene. This CDR3 comprises 15 residues. CDR3 amino acids: CASSPTSGVAYEQYF. The DNA of the CDR3 is TGCGCCAGCAGCCCGACTAGCGGGGTAGCCTACGAGCAGTACTTC.

This clone was counted only a few times. V usage is TRBV10-3 and J usage is TRBJ2-7, with D maybe TRBD1 (6 bases). The CDR3 runs to 13 residues. Per germline, CDR1 ENHRY and CDR2 SYGVKD. The V and J ends lost 4 bases and 3 bases respectively, with 10 bases between them. The CDR3 loop is CAISGGPGYEQYF. In DNA, the CDR3 is TGTGCCATCAGTGGGGGGCCGGGCTACGAGCAGTACTTC.

The rearrangement uses TRBV7-2 and TRBJ1-4; perhaps TRBD1 as D (5 bases). V lost 1 base and J lost 10, with 22 bases in between. CDR1 and CDR2 from the germline V gene are SGHTA and FQGNSA. This CDR3 region has 17 residues. CDR3 bases: TGTGCCAGCAGCTTAGGGACAACGACTTCCTTTAAGGGAAAACTGTTTTTT. Encoded protein: CASSLGTTTSFKGKLFF.

The chain combines TRBV7-8 with TRBJ2-3; D unclear. Trimming stripped 0 bases from V and 4 bases from J, with 8 bases between. CDR3 length: 14 residues. The germline gives CDR1 SGHVS, CDR2 FQNEAQ. CDR3: CASSLAQEADTQYF. The DNA of the CDR3 is TGTGCCAGCAGCTTAGCGCAAGAGGCAGATACGCAGTATTTT.

The rearrangement uses TRBV11-1 and TRBJ2-3; D perhaps matches TRBD1 (5 bases). Trimming took 1 base from V and 0 from J, leaving 11 bases between them. Germline V lookup: CDR1 SGHAT, CDR2 FQDESV (reference sequence). The CDR3 is made up of 16 amino acids. CDR3 nucleotide sequence: TGTGCCAGCAGCTTAGGGCAGGGAATTAGCACAGATACGCAGTATTTT. It specifies CASSLGQGISTDTQYF.

CDR3 region: CASSSPGDGYTF. In nucleotides, the CDR3 is TGTGCCAGCAGCTCCCCCGGGGATGGCTACACCTTC. The chain couples TRBV9 to TRBJ1-2, with D unresolved. Germline V gene lookup returns CDR1 SGDLS and CDR2 YYNGEE. V lost 4 bases and J 6 bases, leaving 10 bases between the germline ends. The CDR3 spans 12 residues.

Note on this clone: At one of its ends the junction is not consistent with the germline gene, which may arise from a read error. V is TRBV7-9 and J is TRBJ1-2; D uncertain. Germline loops: CDR1 SEHNR, CDR2 FQNEAQ (reference sequence). The CDR3 has 15 amino acids. CDR3 in DNA: TGTTCCAGCAGCTTAGCGTCGGCCAGGATCTATGGCTACACCTTC. This codes for CSSSLASARIYGYTF.

To note about this clone: Other DNA sequences in the same sample also yield this CDR3. V is TRBV5-1 and J is TRBJ1-1; D not certain. This CDR3 is built from 14 residues. V lost 1 base, J lost 0 bases, and 7 bases lay in between. Germline CDR1 and CDR2: SGHRS and YFSETQ. The CDR3 region is CASSLPGMNTEAFF. The CDR3 DNA is TGCGCCAGCAGCTTGCCCGGGATGAACACTGAAGCTTTCTTT.

This chain uses TRBV7-8 with TRBJ2-1, with D tentatively TRBD2 (5 bases). V gave up 3 bases and J gave up 10 bases, with 10 bases separating them. The V gene's germline CDR1 is SGHVS and CDR2 FQNEAQ. There are 12 residues in the CDR3. The CDR3 region is CASSLAGQEQFF. The CDR3 bases are TGTGCCAGCAGCTTGGCGGGCCAGGAGCAGTTCTTC.

On this clone itself: One end of the junction fails to match germline, which may point to a read error. J is TRBJ2-5 and V is TRBV7-7, with D perhaps TRBD2 (5 bases). The CDR3 runs to 15 residues. Germline values: CDR1 SSHAT, CDR2 FNYEAQ (reference sequence). The CDR3 loop is CASSFSSSGQETQYF. The CDR3 DNA reads TGTGCTAGCAGCTTTTCTAGCTCTGGCCAAGAGACCCAGTACTTC.

The genes are TRBV7-9 and TRBJ1-1; D ambiguous. Germline CDR1 SEHNR, CDR2 FQNEAQ (reference sequence). CDR3 size: 13 residues. V dropped 3 bases and J dropped 8 bases, with 13 bases sitting between them. The CDR3 protein is CASSLSDTQEAFF. CDR3 nucleotide sequence: TGTGCCAGCAGCTTGAGTGACACCCAAGAAGCTTTCTTT.

The CDR3, as DNA: TGTGCCAGCAGATCTAGCGGCACCGGGGAGCTGTTTTTT. It specifies CASRSSGTGELFF. The rearrangement joins TRBV7-9 to TRBJ2-2; 7 nucleotides line up with TRBD2. There are 13 residues in the CDR3. The V gene's germline CDR1 is SEHNR and CDR2 FQNEAQ (reference sequence). V shed 6 bases, J shed 4 bases, and the junction held 2 bases outside the gene matches.

The J gene is TRBJ1-2, the V gene TRBV6-5; D not resolved. The germline V and J ends were trimmed by 0 bases and 2 bases, with 13 bases remaining between them. CDR3 length: 16 residues. Per the germline V gene, CDR1 is MNHEY and CDR2 is SVGAGI. The CDR3, as DNA: TGTGCCAGCAGTTACTCGAATGCAGGATTGAACTATGGCTACACCTTC. This translates into CASSYSNAGLNYGYTF.

The genes are TRBV29-1 and TRBJ2-1; D is possibly TRBD1 (5 bases). The V gene lost 7 bases and the J gene lost 6 bases, with 16 bases spanning the gap. Germline-derived CDR1 and CDR2 are SQVTM and ANQGSEA. The CDR3 runs 13 residues. The CDR3 DNA is TGCAGCGCGACAGAAAGAATGACCAATGAGCAGTTCTTC. Its protein product is CSATERMTNEQFF.

The chain joins TRBV4-2 to TRBJ2-7; 9 nucleotides match TRBD2. The CDR3 loop spans 16 amino acids. The V segment lost 0 bases and the J segment 3 bases; nucleotides outside the gene matches: 6. The germline gives CDR1 LGHNA, CDR2 YNFKEQ. The CDR3 region has the DNA TGTGCCAGCAGCCAAGACACGACTAGCGGCGTCTACGAGCAGTACTTC. This encodes CASSQDTTSGVYEQYF.

In its sample, this clone was seen once. The CDR3 DNA reads as TGCGCCAGCAGCCCCCGAACCCAAAAACCGGACACTGAAGCTTTCTTT. This translates into CASSPRTQKPDTEAFF. The V call is TRBV4-3, the J call TRBJ1-1; D gene uncertain. CDR3 length equals 16 residues. Germline lookup yields CDR1 LGHNA and CDR2 YSLEER. Deletions cut 4 bases from V and 3 bases from J, with 18 bases between.

The rearrangement links TRBV6-1 to TRBJ2-7; 9 bases fit TRBD1. CDR1 MNHNS and CDR2 SASEGT come from the germline V gene. This CDR3 has 15 residues. J was trimmed by 2 bases and V by 5 bases; bases with no gene match: 7. CDR3 sequence reads: CASSRTGELAYEQYF. CDR3 sequence (DNA): TGTGCCAGCAGTCGGACAGGGGAACTAGCCTACGAGCAGTACTTC.